The clone carrying this TCR beta chain occurred once. The data belong to a study of blood T cell repertoires in COVID-19. Background on the study: From the United States, Italy and Spain came samples of acute and convalescent COVID-19. PBMCs, B-cell-depleted T cells, or T cells were the source of the cDNA or gDNA that made up the material.

Under the authors' procedure: Reference gene primer amplification gave estimated nucleated cell counts. Generated by immunoSEQ multiplex PCR, the TCRdb table keeps only in-frame clones and is missing some. V, J and clone size derive from that table, while D and trimming were established from the DNA sequence. The sample includes some 150,000 clones, 65% to 85% of them seen just once. J gave up 3 bases and V 3 bases, and 5 bases lay outside the gene matches. The CDR3 extends over 14 amino acids. Per germline, CDR1 MGHRA and CDR2 YSYEKL. The clonotype comes from a human donor in a cohort sampled during active COVID-19. Input material: peripheral blood. The chain carries TRBV4-1 and TRBJ2-7, with 7 bases matching TRBD1. CDR3 nucleotide sequence: TGCGCCAGCAGCCATGGACAGGTGGGCTACGAGCAGTACTTC. Translation: CASSHGQVGYEQYF.